The 5 T cell receptor beta chains below all came from one sample that was sequenced in a study of OX40 agonist ivuxolimab in advanced cancers. Only in-frame clones appear in the TCRdb table, and some are missing; sequencing was by immunoSEQ multiplex PCR. Of tens of thousands of clones listed, roughly four fifths were seen once; the top ten hold roughly 2.7%. Material: CD4+ or CD8+ T cells sorted from blood, obtained in a trial of the OX40 agonist ivuxolimab. These receptors originate from an adult with an advanced solid tumor such as melanoma, head and neck, liver or kidney cancer.

V and J are TRBV27 and TRBJ2-3, with 10 nucleotides matching TRBD1. Germline CDR1 reads MNHEY; CDR2 reads SMNVEV (reference sequence). CDR3 length: 14 residues. The ends lost 5 bases at V and 1 base at J; junction bases unmatched: 0. DNA of the CDR3: TGTGCCAGCAGTGACAGGGGGCGCACAGATACGCAGTATTTT. Translated: CASSDRGRTDTQYF.

The V gene is TRBV19, the J gene TRBJ2-2; tentatively, D is TRBD1 (6 bases). The CDR3 runs to 15 residues. Germline lookup yields CDR1 LNHDA and CDR2 SQIVND (reference sequence). V was pared by 3 bases and J by 6 bases, with 14 bases between. This CDR3 is CASSIPPPGAGELFF. In DNA, the CDR3 is TGTGCCAGTAGTATCCCCCCCCCAGGGGCCGGGGAGCTGTTTTTT. Looking up the rest from reference TRBV19 and TRBJ2-2 gives the full variable domain: DGGITQSPKYLFRKEGQNVTLSCEQNLNHDAMYWYRQDPGQGLRLIYYSQIVNDFQKGDIAEGYSVSREKKESFPLTVTSAQKNPTAFYLCASSIPPPGAGELFFGEGSRLTVL.

The chain carries TRBV19 and TRBJ2-4, with 7 nucleotides matching TRBD2. There are 17 residues in the CDR3. The germline CDR1 and CDR2 sequences are LNHDA and SQIVND (reference sequence). Trimming took 5 bases from V and 0 from J; bases not matched to a gene: 10. The CDR3: CASSARGGSLAKNIQYF. Written as DNA, the CDR3 is TGTGCCAGTAGTGCAAGGGGCGGGAGCTTAGCCAAAAACATTCAGTACTTC.

The chain employs TRBV7-9 and TRBJ2-2; 10 nucleotides align to TRBD2. V was clipped by 3 bases and J by 1 base; unmatched bases: 2. The V gene's germline CDR1 is SEHNR and CDR2 FQNEAQ (reference sequence). The CDR3 covers 16 residues. CDR3 sequence (DNA): TGTGCCAGCAGCTTCGGACTAGCGGAGAACACCGGGGAGCTGTTTTTT. It is translated as CASSFGLAENTGELFF.

The V call is TRBV18, the J call TRBJ2-1; D is uncertain. Per germline, CDR1 KGHSH and CDR2 LQKENI. V was pared by 4 bases and J by 1 base, with 8 bases between. This CDR3 spans 14 amino acids. The CDR3 loop reads CASSLTVSYNEQFF. The CDR3 region has the DNA TGTGCCAGCTCACTGACGGTTTCCTACAATGAGCAGTTCTTC.